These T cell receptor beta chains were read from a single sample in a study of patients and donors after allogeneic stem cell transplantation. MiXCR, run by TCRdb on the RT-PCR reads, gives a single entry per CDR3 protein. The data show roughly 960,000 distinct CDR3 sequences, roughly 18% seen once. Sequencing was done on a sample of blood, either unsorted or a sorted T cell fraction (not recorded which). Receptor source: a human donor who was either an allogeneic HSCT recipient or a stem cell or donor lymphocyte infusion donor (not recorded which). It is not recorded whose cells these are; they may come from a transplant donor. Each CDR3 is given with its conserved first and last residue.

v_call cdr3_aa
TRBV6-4 CASSVRETGHYNEQFF
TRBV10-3 CAISDLEGEAPAAQYF
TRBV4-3 CASSQESRGSDTQYF
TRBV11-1 CASSLVLAGRNEQFF
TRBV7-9 CASSLSGKYEQYF
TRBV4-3 CASSLSRQGATEAFF
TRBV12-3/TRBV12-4 CASSFGGFETQYF
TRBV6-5 CASSSSGRAEDTQYF
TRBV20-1 CTGGTNYGYTF
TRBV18 CASSPGRDSTYGYTF
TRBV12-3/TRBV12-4 CASSSATKIPFF
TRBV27 CASSFGQGDTQYF
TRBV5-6 CASSLRSGIQPQHF
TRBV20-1 CSAGGGRGYGYTF
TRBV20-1 CSASTSGGSNEQYF
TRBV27 CASSPLRLGGTDTQYF
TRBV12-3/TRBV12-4 CAISLVRGGTQYF
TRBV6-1 CASSPNRGLGTEAFF
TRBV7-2 CASRGGGSTDTQYF
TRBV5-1 CASSLGVTGNTGELFF
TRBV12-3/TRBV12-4 CASSPTESPYGYTF
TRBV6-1 CASSESWHSYEQYF
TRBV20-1 CSAARPRPDGYTF
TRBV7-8 CATSGSRGNQPQHF
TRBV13 CASSLAEGLGTGELFF
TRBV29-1 CSVGQGNTEAFF
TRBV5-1 CASSPRPDNEKLFF
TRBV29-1 CSVESRALADTQYF
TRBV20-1 CSAYRQGSVGRGYTF
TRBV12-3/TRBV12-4 CASSSRTSDHEQFF
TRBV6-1 CASNRLAGGPGNEQFF
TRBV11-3 CASRPSGRMNTEAFF
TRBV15 CATSRATSGRVQETQYF